The 14 T cell receptor beta chains presented below share a single source sample, sequenced in a study of T cell repertoires in cytomegalovirus infection (dated by TCRdb to between 2017 and 2020). Reads for this sample came from an Illumina HiSeq 1500. TCRdb redid the processing of the public reads, applying fastp at Q25 and MiXCR, and retained in-frame beta chains. Entries are consolidated by CDR3 protein sequence, retaining the most common genes and DNA. For this sample there are roughly 500,000 distinct CDR3 sequences; about 11% appear just once. Together, the top ten hold 10% of the sample. Sequenced: PBMCs. These receptors all come from a human donor in good health (CMV status not recorded). Some clones in this sample may be carry-over from other donors' samples.

Regarding this clonotype: One base away lies a much larger clone, so this may be a sequencing read error. The genes are TRBV5-1 and TRBJ2-3; weak D call: TRBD1 (5 bases). This CDR3 comprises 14 residues. CDR1 is SGHRS and CDR2 is YFSETQ in the germline V gene. Written as DNA, the CDR3 is TGCGCCTCCCGCCCCCAGGGCGGCACAGATACGCGGTATTTT. It specifies CASRPQGGTDTRYF.

This clonotype was observed a handful of times. The chain joins TRBV27 to TRBJ1-4, with a possible D match to TRBD1 (5 bases). V was clipped by 0 bases and J by 4 bases, with 9 bases between them. Germline CDR1 is MNHEY and CDR2 is SMNVEV (reference sequence). The CDR3 has 15 amino acids. The CDR3 nucleotides read TGTGCCAGCAGTTTATCGGCAGGGATTAATGAAAAACTGTTTTTT. Translation: CASSLSAGINEKLFF.

The chain has TRBV6-5 and TRBJ2-3; possible D gene TRBD1, 6 bases. The CDR3 is 16 residues long. Germline assignment: CDR1 MNHEY and CDR2 SVGAGI. Trimming cost V 3 bases and J 8 bases, with 21 bases left between them. CDR3 sequence (DNA): TGTGCCAGCAGTTATGGGGACAACTTTGGGTTGGGTACGCAGTATTTT. It specifies CASSYGDNFGLGTQYF.

This clonotype showed up many times. The chain employs TRBV28 and TRBJ2-5, with 8 bases aligning to TRBD1. CDR1 MDHEN and CDR2 SYDVKM come from the germline V gene. The CDR3 runs 13 residues. The ends lost 6 bases at V and 1 base at J; junction bases unmatched: 1. CDR3 in DNA: TGTGCCAGCAGCGGACAGGGCCAAGAGACCCAGTACTTC. This translates into CASSGQGQETQYF. The full variable domain, rest sourced from reference TRBV28 and TRBJ2-5, is DVKVTQSSRYLVKRTGEKVFLECVQDMDHENMFWYRQDPGLGLRLIYFSYDVKMKEKGDIPEGYSVSREKKERFSLILESASTNQTSMYLCASSGQGQETQYFGPGTRLLVL.

Note on this clonotype: The junction departs from germline at one end; a sequencing error may be responsible. The J gene is TRBJ1-4, the V gene TRBV19; TRBD1 agrees at 8 bases. The CDR3 contains 14 residues. Germline assignment: CDR1 LNHDA and CDR2 SQIVND (reference sequence). The CDR3 bases are TGTGCCAGTTGGGACAGGTTAACTCATGAAAAACTGTTTTTT. Its protein product is CASWDRLTHEKLFF.

This chain joins TRBV3-1 and TRBJ2-3, with TRBD2 identical over 8 bases. This CDR3 comprises 17 residues. V gave up 2 bases and J gave up 4 bases; unmatched junction bases: 11. The germline V gene encodes CDR1 LGHDT and CDR2 YNNKEL (reference sequence). CDR3 sequence (DNA): TGTGCCAGCAGCCAACCCTCAGGCAGCGGGAGTGCAGATACGCAGTATTTT. Its protein is CASSQPSGSGSADTQYF.

The chain has TRBV6-5 and TRBJ2-7; possible D gene TRBD2, 6 bases. Germline V gives CDR1 MNHEY, CDR2 SVGAGI. The CDR3 extends over 16 amino acids. V was cut by 6 bases and J by 2 bases, with 20 bases left in between. CDR3 residues: CASRREDPGLTYEQYF. Written as DNA, the CDR3 is TGTGCCAGCAGAAGGGAGGATCCGGGGTTAACCTACGAGCAGTACTTC.

The chain employs TRBV6-5 and TRBJ2-1, with 9 bases lining up with TRBD2. With 2 bases clipped from V and 5 bases from J, the junction kept 7 bases outside the gene matches. Germline loops: CDR1 MNHEY, CDR2 SVGAGI. CDR3 length equals 16 residues. The DNA for the CDR3 is TGTGCCAGCAGTTACGGGCGGGAGGGCCGTCACAATGAGCAGTTCTTC. Translation gives CASSYGREGRHNEQFF.

This clonotype was counted many times. The rearrangement joins TRBV11-2 to TRBJ2-4; 10 nucleotides agree with TRBD1. This CDR3 spans 18 amino acids. V lost 7 bases to trimming and J lost 0 bases; unmatched junction nucleotides: 12. Germline loops: CDR1 SGHAT, CDR2 FQNNGV. CDR3 bases: TGTGCCAGCACCTATCGTTGGGGACAGGGGAAAGCCAAAAACATTCAGTACTTC. Amino acids: CASTYRWGQGKAKNIQYF. The full variable domain, in which reference TRBV11-2 and TRBJ2-4 provide the parts outside the CDR3, is EAGVAQSPRYKIIEKRQSVAFWCNPISGHATLYWYQQILGQGPKLLIQFQNNGVVDDSQLPKDRFSAERLKGVDSTLKIQPAKLEDSAVYLCASTYRWGQGKAKNIQYFGAGTRLSVL.

This clonotype was counted at least ten times. This rearrangement joins TRBV27 to TRBJ1-1, with 12 nucleotides matching TRBD1. The CDR3 is 15 amino acids. The trim removed 10 bases at V and 5 bases at J, leaving 11 bases unmatched. CDR1 is MNHEY, CDR2 SMNVEV, per germline (reference sequence). CDR3 sequence reads: CATLPGTGGRTEAFF. The CDR3, as DNA: TGTGCCACTCTACCTGGGACAGGGGGCCGGACTGAAGCTTTCTTT.

Many counts were recorded for this clonotype. This chain connects TRBV12-3 or TRBV12-4 to TRBJ1-2; 7 bases align to TRBD1. The CDR3 length is 13 residues. J lost 2 bases, V lost 6 bases, and 3 bases had no gene match. The CDR3 nucleotides are TGTGCCAGCAGCCGGACAGGCAACTATGGCTACACCTTC. It codes for CASSRTGNYGYTF.

This clonotype has a count of ten or more. The chain employs TRBV10-2 and TRBJ1-6; D unclear. Germline assignment: CDR1 WSHSY and CDR2 SAAADI. The CDR3 length is 13 residues. Trimming removed 4 bases at V and 8 bases at J, with 9 bases between. The CDR3 nucleotides read TGCGCCAGCAGTGGGAAAGATTATTCACCCCTCCACTTT. It is translated as CASSGKDYSPLHF.

The chain is built from TRBV27 and TRBJ2-7; 7 bases are a match to TRBD1. V dropped 7 bases and J dropped 1; count of bases not matched to a gene: 7. The CDR3 runs 14 residues. Per germline, CDR1 MNHEY and CDR2 SMNVEV (reference sequence). CDR3 DNA sequence: TGTGCCAGCATGAAGGGGGCGTCTTCCTACGAGCAGTACTTC. Residues: CASMKGASSYEQYF.

This clonotype was detected ten times or more. The gene calls are TRBV7-6 and TRBJ2-5; 8 bases line up with TRBD2. Germline values: CDR1 SGHVS, CDR2 FNYEAQ. There are 13 residues in the CDR3. V shed 6 bases and J 5 bases; nucleotides not matched to a gene: 5. In DNA form, the CDR3 reads TGTGCCAGCAGTCGGGGGGGCCGGGAGACCCAGTACTTC. Translated: CASSRGGRETQYF.